This T cell receptor beta chain was recovered during a study of cytomegalovirus exposure and HLA in healthy donors. General observations from the study: A later analysis appeared to link common viral pathogens to several of the most significant clusters. It was assumed in the presence/absence analyses that sequencing depth was roughly uniform across donors. Some public TCRs appeared in many individuals, while most sequences were rare.

PCR amplification relied on 60 Vbeta primers (plus 13 Jbeta primers). The method was immunoSEQ multiplex PCR; TCRdb's version includes in-frame clones alone and lacks a portion of them. The repertoire holds roughly 190,000 clones, with 78% as singletons. Points on this clone: Its antigen is undetermined.

V shed 2 bases and J 3 bases; nucleotides not matched to a gene: 7. This CDR3 region has 15 residues. Germline CDR1 is GTSNPN and CDR2 is SVGIG (reference sequence). The TCR comes from a woman in her 30s in good health and CMV-seropositive. The rearrangement links TRBV30 to TRBJ1-2; 9 bases fit TRBD1. Sample: PBMCs. The CDR3 here is CAWSPRDRVYYGYTF. The CDR3 region has the DNA TGTGCCTGGAGTCCAAGGGACAGGGTTTACTATGGCTACACCTTC.